One and the same sample provided the 23 T cell receptor beta chains below, sequenced in a study of blood T cell repertoires in COVID-19. The method was immunoSEQ multiplex PCR; TCRdb's version includes in-frame clones alone and lacks a portion of them. The table has 310,000 or so clones, around nine tenths seen once; the top ten hold roughly 10%. The material sequenced was peripheral blood. These receptor sequences come from a woman aged 30 to 39 with COVID-19, enrolled during active disease.

The chain links TRBV27 to TRBJ1-1; a weak D match, TRBD1 (6 bases). V lost 4 bases to trimming and J lost 5 bases, with 11 bases between them. The CDR3 has 13 amino acids. CDR1 is MNHEY and CDR2 is SMNVEV in the germline V gene (reference sequence). The CDR3 DNA follows: TGTGCCAGCAGTTCTGGGGGCGCGACTGAAGCTTTCTTT. Translation gives CASSSGGATEAFF.

CDR3 sequence: CASSQRSSGNTIYF. The CDR3 DNA follows: TGTGCCAGCAGCCAAAGGAGCTCTGGAAACACCATATATTTT. The chain is built from TRBV14 and TRBJ1-3; unclear D gene. The ends were cut back, 2 bases at V and 0 bases at J, with 5 bases in the middle. The CDR3 consists of 14 residues. Per germline, CDR1 SGHDN and CDR2 FVKESK.

Worth noting for this clone: Within the sample, other DNA sequences also encode this same CDR3. The genes are TRBV5-1 and TRBJ1-1; 9 nucleotides agree with TRBD1. CDR1 SGHRS and CDR2 YFSETQ come from the germline V gene. The CDR3 consists of 14 residues. The trim removed 3 bases at V and 5 bases at J, leaving 5 bases unmatched. CDR3 sequence: CASSSGTGRTEAFF. The CDR3 DNA reads as TGCGCCAGCAGCTCCGGGACAGGGAGGACTGAAGCTTTCTTT.

This chain uses TRBV30 with TRBJ2-6, with TRBD2 identical over 8 bases. CDR1 and CDR2 (germline): GTSNPN, SVGIG (reference sequence). The CDR3 is 17 residues long. Trimming cost V 4 bases and J 0 bases; bases outside gene matches: 8. The CDR3 loop is CAWTSGPDSSGANVLTF. The CDR3 nucleotides read TGTGCCTGGACTAGCGGGCCGGATAGCTCTGGGGCCAACGTCCTGACTTTC.

The J gene is TRBJ2-5, the V gene TRBV5-1; TRBD1 aligns across 12 bases. J lost 5 bases, V lost 0 bases, and 5 bases had no gene match. The CDR3 runs 16 residues. Germline values: CDR1 SGHRS, CDR2 YFSETQ. CDR3 nucleotides: TGCGCCAGCAGCTTGGCCGGGACAGGGGGCAGCGAGACCCAGTACTTC. Encoded protein: CASSLAGTGGSETQYF.

This rearrangement joins TRBV24-1 to TRBJ2-2, with D possibly TRBD2 on 6 matching bases. Germline V CDR1 and CDR2: KGHDR, SFDVKD. Trimming removed 4 bases from V and 5 bases from J, with 25 bases in between. CDR3 length: 19 amino acids. CDR3 bases: TGTGCCACCAGTGACCCTGGCCCAACTAGCTACTTAGGGACCGGGGAGCTGTTTTTT. As protein: CATSDPGPTSYLGTGELFF.

This clone was found once. V usage is TRBV19 and J usage is TRBJ2-7, with TRBD1 matching over 7 bases. This CDR3 has 14 residues. Germline lookup yields CDR1 LNHDA and CDR2 SQIVND (reference sequence). V lost 5 bases and J lost 5; bases outside the gene matches: 9. The CDR3 region is CASSLRQGIDEQYF. CDR3 DNA: TGTGCCAGTAGTTTACGACAGGGTATAGACGAGCAGTACTTC.

The chain carries TRBV6-1 and TRBJ1-6; weak D call: TRBD1 (5 bases). The V end was cut by 3 bases, the J end by 9 bases, with 18 bases between. This CDR3 is built from 16 residues. The germline V gene has CDR1 MNHNS and CDR2 SASEGT. This CDR3 is CASSDLGPRARSPLHF. Written as DNA, the CDR3 is TGTGCCAGCAGTGACTTGGGGCCCCGGGCACGTTCACCCCTCCACTTT.

The V and J genes are TRBV11-2 and TRBJ2-7, with TRBD2 as a possible D gene (6 bases). Germline V gene lookup returns CDR1 SGHAT and CDR2 FQNNGV. V was trimmed by 1 base and J by 5 bases, leaving 15 bases between them. The CDR3 spans 15 residues. The CDR3 protein is CASSLVRGAGHEQYF. The DNA for the CDR3 is TGTGCCAGCAGCTTAGTCCGGGGAGCGGGTCACGAGCAGTACTTC. Full variable domain (rest looked up from reference TRBV11-2 and TRBJ2-7): EAGVAQSPRYKIIEKRQSVAFWCNPISGHATLYWYQQILGQGPKLLIQFQNNGVVDDSQLPKDRFSAERLKGVDSTLKIQPAKLEDSAVYLCASSLVRGAGHEQYFGPGTRLTVT.

This clone came up once. The chain has TRBV5-1 and TRBJ2-2; D gene ambiguous. The V gene's germline CDR1 is SGHRS and CDR2 YFSETQ. The CDR3 runs to 14 residues. Between the trimmed V and J ends, which lost 4 bases and 4 bases, there was a span of 11 bases. CDR3 loop: CASSESPSTGELFF. CDR3 sequence (DNA): TGCGCCAGCAGCGAGAGCCCGAGCACCGGGGAGCTGTTTTTT.

This clone has only one observation. This sequence joins TRBV19 and TRBJ2-1, with D perhaps TRBD1 (5 bases). This CDR3 has 17 amino acids. V lost 3 bases, J lost 0 bases, and 15 bases lay in between. Germline-derived CDR1 and CDR2 are LNHDA and SQIVND (reference sequence). The DNA of the CDR3 is TGTGCCAGTAGTATTCGCGGCAGGGTTGGCTCCTACAATGAGCAGTTCTTC. Its translation is CASSIRGRVGSYNEQFF.

The V and J genes are TRBV5-1 and TRBJ2-7; 9 nucleotides align to TRBD1. The CDR3 is made up of 14 amino acids. Unmatched junction bases numbered 9, after V lost 4 bases and J lost 7 bases. CDR1 is SGHRS, CDR2 YFSETQ, per germline. CDR3: CASSGGQGDVEQYF. CDR3 DNA: TGCGCCAGCAGCGGGGGACAGGGCGATGTAGAGCAGTACTTC. Full variable domain (remainder filled in from reference TRBV5-1 and TRBJ2-7): KAGVTQTPRYLIKTRGQQVTLSCSPISGHRSVSWYQQTPGQGLQFLFEYFSETQRNKGNFPGRFSGRQFSNSRSEMNVSTLELGDSALYLCASSGGQGDVEQYFGPGTRLTVT.

This sequence joins TRBV14 and TRBJ2-2, with D uncertain. The CDR3 contains 13 residues. Germline loops: CDR1 SGHDN, CDR2 FVKESK. Trimming took off 2 bases at V and 2 bases at J, with 3 bases between the two ends. CDR3 amino acids: CASSQLNTGELFF. Here the CDR3 DNA reads TGTGCCAGCAGCCAACTAAACACCGGGGAGCTGTTTTTT. The full variable domain, its missing parts supplied by reference TRBV14 and TRBJ2-2, is EAGVTQFPSHSVIEKGQTVTLRCDPISGHDNLYWYRRVMGKEIKFLLHFVKESKQDESGMPNNRFLAERTGGTYSTLKVQPAELEDSGVYFCASSQLNTGELFFGEGSRLTVL.

The rearrangement joins TRBV4-2 to TRBJ1-2, with D perhaps TRBD1 (6 bases). CDR1 LGHNA and CDR2 YNFKEQ come from the germline V gene. This CDR3 spans 15 amino acids. The V end lost 1 base, the J end lost 4 bases, and 13 bases lay between the germline ends. CDR3: CASSQVPRDTYGYTF. For the CDR3, the DNA is TGTGCCAGCAGCCAAGTTCCTCGGGACACCTATGGCTACACCTTC.

V is TRBV3-1 (or the pseudogene TRBV3-2) and J is TRBJ2-1; 10 bases match TRBD2. The CDR3 has 16 residues. Germline CDR1 and CDR2: LGHDT and YNNKEL (reference sequence). After removal of 4 bases from V and 4 bases from J, the junction contained 7 bases not matched to a gene. The CDR3 DNA sequence: TGTGCCAGCAGCCCTCCCGGGACTAGCGTGTACAATGAGCAGTTCTTC. Translated: CASSPPGTSVYNEQFF.

The V and J genes are TRBV30 and TRBJ1-1, with D maybe TRBD1 (5 bases). The CDR3 extends over 16 amino acids. The germline V and J ends were trimmed by 0 bases and 3 bases, with 17 bases remaining between them. Germline V gene data show CDR1 as GTSNPN and CDR2 as SVGIG (reference sequence). The CDR3 coding sequence is TGTGCCTGGAGTGTACTTCAGGTGACGGGGGACACTGAAGCTTTCTTT. It yields the protein CAWSVLQVTGDTEAFF.

The gene calls are TRBV7-9 and TRBJ2-3; tentative D call: TRBD1 (6 bases). CDR1 is SEHNR and CDR2 is FQNEAQ in the germline V gene (reference sequence). Trimming removed 0 bases at V and 1 base at J, with 11 bases between. This CDR3 comprises 16 residues. CDR3 nucleotides: TGTGCCAGCAGCTTAGCGCTTCCAGGGGGCACAGATACGCAGTATTTT. Translation: CASSLALPGGTDTQYF. Full variable domain (outside the CDR3, taken from reference TRBV7-9 and TRBJ2-3): DTGVSQNPRHKITKRGQNVTFRCDPISEHNRLYWYRQTLGQGPEFLTYFQNEAQLEKSRLLSDRFSAERPKGSFSTLEIQRTEQGDSAMYLCASSLALPGGTDTQYFGPGTRLTVL.

V usage is TRBV24-1 and J usage is TRBJ2-1; TRBD2 agrees at 12 bases. Trimming removed 5 bases from V and 0 bases from J; junction bases left unmatched: 1. CDR3 size: 16 residues. Germline V lookup: CDR1 KGHDR, CDR2 SFDVKD. This chain's CDR3 is CATSATSGSSYNEQFF. The CDR3 DNA is TGTGCCACCAGTGCGACTAGCGGGAGCTCCTACAATGAGCAGTTCTTC.

The chain is built from TRBV9 and TRBJ1-6; D remains unclear. Trimming pared 5 bases from V and 0 bases from J, leaving 12 bases between. The CDR3 sequence is 16 residues long. The V gene's germline CDR1 is SGDLS and CDR2 YYNGEE. The CDR3, as DNA: TGTGCCAGCAGGTCGGGGTCAAGCTCCTATAATTCACCCCTCCACTTT. Its protein is CASRSGSSSYNSPLHF.

This chain connects TRBV7-6 to TRBJ1-1; tentatively, D is TRBD1 (5 bases). The germline CDR1 and CDR2 sequences are SGHVS and FNYEAQ. Trimming pared 5 bases from V and 1 base from J, leaving 17 bases between. The CDR3 consists of 16 residues. CDR3 amino acids: CASSPRSRGGNTEAFF. CDR3 DNA: TGTGCCAGCAGCCCTCGGTCGCGGGGGGGGAACACTGAAGCTTTCTTT.

This chain links TRBV14 with TRBJ2-7; D remains ambiguous. V was pared by 0 bases and J by 2 bases, with 11 bases between. CDR3 size: 15 residues. From germline, CDR1 is SGHDN and CDR2 FVKESK. The CDR3 region is CASSQESVAAYEQYF. CDR3 bases: TGTGCCAGCAGCCAAGAATCGGTAGCAGCCTACGAGCAGTACTTC.

V and J are TRBV5-1 and TRBJ2-7; maybe TRBD2 (5 bases). The CDR3 has 14 residues. CDR1 SGHRS and CDR2 YFSETQ come from the germline V gene. Trimming cost V 0 bases and J 3 bases, with 10 bases left between them. The CDR3 reads CASSLGIRDYEQYF. The CDR3 DNA follows: TGCGCCAGCAGCTTGGGGATACGGGACTACGAGCAGTACTTC.

The rearrangement joins TRBV5-4 to TRBJ2-7, with D possibly being TRBD2 (6 bases). Germline assignment: CDR1 SGHNT and CDR2 YYREEE (reference sequence). The CDR3 extends over 15 amino acids. V dropped 3 bases and J dropped 3 bases, with 16 bases sitting between them. Here the CDR3 reads CASSSQGLRRYEQYF. The CDR3 nucleotides are TGTGCCAGCAGCTCCCAGGGACTCCGCCGCTACGAGCAGTACTTC. The variable domain in full, completed from reference TRBV5-4 and TRBJ2-7, reads ETGVTQSPTHLIKTRGQQVTLRCSSQSGHNTVSWYQQALGQGPQFIFQYYREEENGRGNFPPRFSGLQFPNYSSELNVNALELDDSALYLCASSSQGLRRYEQYFGPGTRLTVT.